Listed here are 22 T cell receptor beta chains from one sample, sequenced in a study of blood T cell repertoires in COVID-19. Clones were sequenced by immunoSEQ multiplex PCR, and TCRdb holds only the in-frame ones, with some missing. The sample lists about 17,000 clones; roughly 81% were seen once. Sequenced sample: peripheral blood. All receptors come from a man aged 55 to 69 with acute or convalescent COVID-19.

In nucleotides, the CDR3 is TGTGCCACCAGTGGCGGGGCCCGGGAGCAGTTCTTC. It translates to CATSGGAREQFF. V is TRBV24-1 and J is TRBJ2-1, with D tentatively TRBD2 (6 bases). V gave up 5 bases and J gave up 10 bases, with 11 bases separating them. This CDR3 contains 12 residues. The germline V gene has CDR1 KGHDR and CDR2 SFDVKD.

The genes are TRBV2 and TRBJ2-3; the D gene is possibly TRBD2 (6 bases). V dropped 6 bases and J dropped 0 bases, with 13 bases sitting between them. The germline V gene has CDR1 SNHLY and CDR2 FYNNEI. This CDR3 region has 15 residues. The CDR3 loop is CASRGGGVSTDTQYF. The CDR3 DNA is TGTGCCAGCAGGGGCGGCGGGGTTAGCACAGATACGCAGTATTTT. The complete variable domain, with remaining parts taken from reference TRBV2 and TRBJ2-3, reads EPEVTQTPSHQVTQMGQEVILRCVPISNHLYFYWYRQILGQKVEFLVSFYNNEISEKSEIFDDQFSVERPDGSNFTLKIRSTKLEDSAMYFCASRGGGVSTDTQYFGPGTRLTVL.

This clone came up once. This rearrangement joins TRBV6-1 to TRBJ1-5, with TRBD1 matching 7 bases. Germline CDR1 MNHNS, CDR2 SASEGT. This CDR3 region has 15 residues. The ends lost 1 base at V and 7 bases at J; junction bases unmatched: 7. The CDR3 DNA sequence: TGTGCCAGCAGTGAAGGGCGAGGGGGCCACCAGCCCCAGCATTTT. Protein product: CASSEGRGGHQPQHF.

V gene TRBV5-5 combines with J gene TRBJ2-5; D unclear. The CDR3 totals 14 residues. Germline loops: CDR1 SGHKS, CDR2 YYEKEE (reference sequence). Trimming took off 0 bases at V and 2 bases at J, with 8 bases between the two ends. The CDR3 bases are TGTGCCAGCAGCTTGGGAGAAAATCAAGAGACCCAGTACTTC. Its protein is CASSLGENQETQYF.

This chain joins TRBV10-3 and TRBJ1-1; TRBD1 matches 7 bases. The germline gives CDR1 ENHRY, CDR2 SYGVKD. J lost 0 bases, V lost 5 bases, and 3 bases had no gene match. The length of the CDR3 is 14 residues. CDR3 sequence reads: CAISLTGMNTEAFF. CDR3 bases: TGTGCCATCAGTTTGACAGGGATGAACACTGAAGCTTTCTTT.

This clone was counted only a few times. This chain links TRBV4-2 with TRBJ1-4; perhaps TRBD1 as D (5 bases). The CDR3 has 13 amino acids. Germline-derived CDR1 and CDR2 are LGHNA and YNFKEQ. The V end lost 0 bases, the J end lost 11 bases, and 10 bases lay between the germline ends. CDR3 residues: CASSQDFGGKLFF. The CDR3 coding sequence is TGTGCCAGCAGCCAAGATTTTGGGGGGAAACTGTTTTTT.

Here the CDR3 DNA reads TGCGCCAGCAGGTTTGGGGGAGGTGACTTCTACGAGCAGTACTTC. Translating gives CASRFGGGDFYEQYF. The chain has TRBV5-1 and TRBJ2-7; a possible D gene is TRBD2 (6 bases). The CDR3 length is 15 residues. In germline, CDR1 is SGHRS, CDR2 YFSETQ. The germline V and J ends were trimmed by 5 bases and 3 bases, with 18 bases remaining between them.

The CDR3 nucleotides are TGTGCCAGCAGCTTAAGTTCCCTAGCGGGGGGCCGCTACGAGCAGTACTTC. Translated, it gives CASSLSSLAGGRYEQYF. V usage is TRBV13 and J usage is TRBJ2-7; the match to TRBD2 covers 11 bases. The junction had 9 bases not matched to a gene; V was cut back by 2 bases and J by 3 bases. This CDR3 is built from 17 residues. CDR1 is PRHDT, CDR2 FYEKMQ, per germline (reference sequence).

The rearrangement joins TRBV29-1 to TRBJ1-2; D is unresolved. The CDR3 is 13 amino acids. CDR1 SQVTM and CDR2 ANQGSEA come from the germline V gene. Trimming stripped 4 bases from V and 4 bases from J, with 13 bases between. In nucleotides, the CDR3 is TGCAGCGTTGCTTCGGATCGGAGCTATGGCTACACCTTC. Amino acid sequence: CSVASDRSYGYTF.

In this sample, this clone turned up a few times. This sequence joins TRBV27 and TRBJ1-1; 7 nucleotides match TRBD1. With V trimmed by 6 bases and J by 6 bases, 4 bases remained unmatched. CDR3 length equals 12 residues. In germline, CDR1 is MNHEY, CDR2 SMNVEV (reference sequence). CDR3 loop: CASSITGAEAFF. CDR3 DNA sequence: TGTGCCAGCAGCATAACAGGGGCTGAAGCTTTCTTT.

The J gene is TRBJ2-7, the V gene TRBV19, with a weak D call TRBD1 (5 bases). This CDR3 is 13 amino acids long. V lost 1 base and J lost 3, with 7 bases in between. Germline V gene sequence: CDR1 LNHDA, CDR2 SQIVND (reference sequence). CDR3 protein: CASSIGGSYEQYF. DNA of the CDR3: TGTGCCAGTAGTATAGGGGGCAGCTACGAGCAGTACTTC.

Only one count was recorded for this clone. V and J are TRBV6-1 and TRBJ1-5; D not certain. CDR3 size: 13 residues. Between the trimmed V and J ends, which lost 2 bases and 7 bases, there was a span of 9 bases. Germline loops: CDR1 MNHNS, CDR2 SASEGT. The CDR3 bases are TGTGCCAGCAGTGAATTCGGCGGGCAGCCCCAGCATTTT. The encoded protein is CASSEFGGQPQHF.

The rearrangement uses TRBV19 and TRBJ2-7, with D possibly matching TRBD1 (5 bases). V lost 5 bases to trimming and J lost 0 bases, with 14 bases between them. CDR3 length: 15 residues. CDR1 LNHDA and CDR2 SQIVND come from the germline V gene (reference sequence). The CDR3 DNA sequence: TGTGCCAGTAGTGGTCAAACGACAGCCTCCTACGAGCAGTACTTC. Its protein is CASSGQTTASYEQYF.

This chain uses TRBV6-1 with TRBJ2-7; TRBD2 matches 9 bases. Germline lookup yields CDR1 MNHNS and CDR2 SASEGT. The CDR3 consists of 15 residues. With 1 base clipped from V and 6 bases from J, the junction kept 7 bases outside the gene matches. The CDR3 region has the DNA TGTGCCAGCAGTGAAGATGCGGGGGGGCCCTTCGAGCAGTACTTC. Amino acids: CASSEDAGGPFEQYF.

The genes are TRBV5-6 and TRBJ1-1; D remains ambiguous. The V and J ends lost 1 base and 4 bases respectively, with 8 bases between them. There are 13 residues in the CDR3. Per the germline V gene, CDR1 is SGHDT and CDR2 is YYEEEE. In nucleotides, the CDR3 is TGTGCCAGCAGCTTGCTCGCGGGCACTGAAGCTTTCTTT. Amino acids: CASSLLAGTEAFF.

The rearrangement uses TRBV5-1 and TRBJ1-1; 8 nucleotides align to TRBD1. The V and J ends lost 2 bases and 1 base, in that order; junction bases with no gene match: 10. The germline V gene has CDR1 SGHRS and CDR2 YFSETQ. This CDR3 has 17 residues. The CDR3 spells CASSFRPGGVQNTEAFF. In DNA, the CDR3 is TGCGCCAGCAGCTTCAGACCAGGGGGCGTTCAGAACACTGAAGCTTTCTTT.

CDR3 nucleotide sequence: TGTGCCAGCAGCTTAGGGGTCCGCGGGGCCTCCTACGAGCAGTACTTC. This sequence encodes CASSLGVRGASYEQYF. The chain recombines TRBV7-8 with TRBJ2-7, with a weak D call TRBD2 (6 bases). CDR1 and CDR2 (germline): SGHVS, FQNEAQ. The CDR3 length is 16 residues. Trimming took off 1 base at V and 0 bases at J, with 13 bases between the two ends.

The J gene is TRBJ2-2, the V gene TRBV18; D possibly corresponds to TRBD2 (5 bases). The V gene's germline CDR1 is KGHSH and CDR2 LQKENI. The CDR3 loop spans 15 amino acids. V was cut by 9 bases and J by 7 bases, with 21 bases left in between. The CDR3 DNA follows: TGTGCCAGTCGGAGGCCTGGGGAAAAGGACGGGGAGCTGTTTTTT. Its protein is CASRRPGEKDGELFF.

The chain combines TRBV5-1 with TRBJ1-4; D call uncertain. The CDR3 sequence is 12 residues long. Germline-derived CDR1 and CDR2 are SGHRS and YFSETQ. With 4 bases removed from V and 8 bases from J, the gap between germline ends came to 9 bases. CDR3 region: CASSITREKLFF. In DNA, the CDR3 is TGCGCCAGCAGCATAACACGCGAAAAACTGTTTTTT.

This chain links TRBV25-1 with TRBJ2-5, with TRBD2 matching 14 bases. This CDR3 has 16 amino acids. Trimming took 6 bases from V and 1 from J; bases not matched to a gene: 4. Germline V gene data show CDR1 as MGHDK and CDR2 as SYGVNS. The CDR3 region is CASRGLAGGLQETQYF. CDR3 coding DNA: TGTGCCAGCAGAGGACTAGCGGGGGGCCTCCAAGAGACCCAGTACTTC.

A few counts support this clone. The CDR3 nucleotides are TGCGCCAGCAGCCAAGACGCCCCAGGGTTAGGGGACACTGAAGCTTTCTTT. Translating it yields CASSQDAPGLGDTEAFF. The V gene is TRBV4-1, the J gene TRBJ1-1; possibly TRBD1 for D (5 bases). The CDR3 consists of 17 residues. CDR1 and CDR2 (germline): MGHRA, YSYEKL. With 0 bases removed from V and 3 bases from J, the gap between germline ends came to 17 bases.

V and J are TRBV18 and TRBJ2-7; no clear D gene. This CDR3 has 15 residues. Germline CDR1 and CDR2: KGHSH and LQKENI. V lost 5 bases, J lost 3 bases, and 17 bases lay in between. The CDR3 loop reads CASSASQATFYEQYF. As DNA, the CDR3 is TGTGCCAGCTCAGCCAGTCAGGCAACGTTCTACGAGCAGTACTTC.